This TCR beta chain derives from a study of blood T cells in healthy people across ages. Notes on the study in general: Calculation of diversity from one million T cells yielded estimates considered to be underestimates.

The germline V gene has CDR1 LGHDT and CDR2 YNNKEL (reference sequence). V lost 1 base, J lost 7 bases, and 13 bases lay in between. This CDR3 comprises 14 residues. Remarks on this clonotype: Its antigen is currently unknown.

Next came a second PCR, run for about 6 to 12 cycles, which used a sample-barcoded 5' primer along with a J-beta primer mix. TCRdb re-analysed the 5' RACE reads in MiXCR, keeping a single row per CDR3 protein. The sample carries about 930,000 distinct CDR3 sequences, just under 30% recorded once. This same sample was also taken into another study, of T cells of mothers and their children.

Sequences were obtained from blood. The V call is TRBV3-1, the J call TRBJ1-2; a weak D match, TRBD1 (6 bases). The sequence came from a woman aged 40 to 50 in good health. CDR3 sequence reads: CASSQGTGFGGYTF. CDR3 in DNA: TGTGCCAGCAGCCAAGGCACAGGGTTTGGTGGCTACACCTTC.